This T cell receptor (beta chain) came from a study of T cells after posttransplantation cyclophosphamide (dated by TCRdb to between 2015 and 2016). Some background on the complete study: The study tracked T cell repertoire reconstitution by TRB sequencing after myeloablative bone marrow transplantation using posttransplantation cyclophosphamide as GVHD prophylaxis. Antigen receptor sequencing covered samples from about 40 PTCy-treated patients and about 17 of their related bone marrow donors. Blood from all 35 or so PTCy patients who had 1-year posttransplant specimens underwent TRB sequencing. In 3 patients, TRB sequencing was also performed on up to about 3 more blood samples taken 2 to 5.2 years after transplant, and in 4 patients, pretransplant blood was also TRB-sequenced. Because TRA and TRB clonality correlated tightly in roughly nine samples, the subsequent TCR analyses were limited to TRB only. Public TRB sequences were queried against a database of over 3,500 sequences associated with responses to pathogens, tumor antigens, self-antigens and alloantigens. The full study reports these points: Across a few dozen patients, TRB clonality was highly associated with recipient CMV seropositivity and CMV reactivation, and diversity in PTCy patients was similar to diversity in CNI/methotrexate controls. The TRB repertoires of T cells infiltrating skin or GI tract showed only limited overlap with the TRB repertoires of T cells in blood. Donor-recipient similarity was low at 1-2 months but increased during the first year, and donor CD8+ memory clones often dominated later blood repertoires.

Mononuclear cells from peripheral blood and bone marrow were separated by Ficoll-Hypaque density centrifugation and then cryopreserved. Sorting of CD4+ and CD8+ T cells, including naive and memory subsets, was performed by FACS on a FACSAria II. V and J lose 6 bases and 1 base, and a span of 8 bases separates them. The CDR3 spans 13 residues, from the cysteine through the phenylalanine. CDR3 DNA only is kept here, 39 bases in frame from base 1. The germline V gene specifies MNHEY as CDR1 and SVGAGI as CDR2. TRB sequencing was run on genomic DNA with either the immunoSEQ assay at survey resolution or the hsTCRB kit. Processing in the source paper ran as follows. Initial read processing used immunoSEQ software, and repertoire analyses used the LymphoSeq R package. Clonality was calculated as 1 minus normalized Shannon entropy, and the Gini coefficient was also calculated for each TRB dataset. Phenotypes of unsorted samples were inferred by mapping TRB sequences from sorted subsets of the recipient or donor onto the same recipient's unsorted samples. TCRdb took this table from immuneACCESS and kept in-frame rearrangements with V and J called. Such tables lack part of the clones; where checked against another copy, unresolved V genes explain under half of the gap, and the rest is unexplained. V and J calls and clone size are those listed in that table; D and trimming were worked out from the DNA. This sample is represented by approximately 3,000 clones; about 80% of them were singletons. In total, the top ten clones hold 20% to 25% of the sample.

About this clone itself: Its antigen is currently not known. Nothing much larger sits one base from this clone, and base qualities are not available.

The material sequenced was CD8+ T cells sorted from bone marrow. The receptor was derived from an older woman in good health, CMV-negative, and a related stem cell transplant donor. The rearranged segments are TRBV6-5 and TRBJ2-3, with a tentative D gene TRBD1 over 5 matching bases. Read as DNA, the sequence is TGTGCCAGCAGCCCGACAGGCACAGATACGCAGTATTTT. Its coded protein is CASSPTGTDTQYF.